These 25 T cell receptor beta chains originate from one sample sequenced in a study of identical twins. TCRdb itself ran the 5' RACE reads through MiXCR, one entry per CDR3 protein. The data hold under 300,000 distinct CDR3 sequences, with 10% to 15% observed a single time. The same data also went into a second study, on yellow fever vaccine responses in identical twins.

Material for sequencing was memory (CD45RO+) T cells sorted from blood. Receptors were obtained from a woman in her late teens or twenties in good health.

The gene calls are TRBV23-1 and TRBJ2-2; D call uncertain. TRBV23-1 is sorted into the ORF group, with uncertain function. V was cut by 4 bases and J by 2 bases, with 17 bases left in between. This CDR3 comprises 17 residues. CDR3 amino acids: CASSLDGGPSNTGELFF. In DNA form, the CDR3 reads TGCGCCAGCAGTCTGGACGGCGGACCTTCTAACACCGGGGAGCTGTTTTTT.

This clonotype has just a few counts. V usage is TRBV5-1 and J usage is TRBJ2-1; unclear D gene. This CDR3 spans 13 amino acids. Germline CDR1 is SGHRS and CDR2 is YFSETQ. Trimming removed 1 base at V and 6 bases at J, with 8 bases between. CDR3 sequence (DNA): TGCGCCAGCAGCTTGAGACGGATCAATGAGCAGTTCTTC. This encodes CASSLRRINEQFF. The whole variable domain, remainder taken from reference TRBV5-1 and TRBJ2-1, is KAGVTQTPRYLIKTRGQQVTLSCSPISGHRSVSWYQQTPGQGLQFLFEYFSETQRNKGNFPGRFSGRQFSNSRSEMNVSTLELGDSALYLCASSLRRINEQFFGPGTRLTVL.

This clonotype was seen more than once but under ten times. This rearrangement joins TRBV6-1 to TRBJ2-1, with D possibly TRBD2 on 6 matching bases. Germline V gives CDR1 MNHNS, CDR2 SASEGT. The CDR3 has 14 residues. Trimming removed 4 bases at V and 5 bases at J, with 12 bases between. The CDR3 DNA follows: TGTGCCAGCAGTGTTCGACTAGTAAACAATGAGCAGTTCTTC. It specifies CASSVRLVNNEQFF.

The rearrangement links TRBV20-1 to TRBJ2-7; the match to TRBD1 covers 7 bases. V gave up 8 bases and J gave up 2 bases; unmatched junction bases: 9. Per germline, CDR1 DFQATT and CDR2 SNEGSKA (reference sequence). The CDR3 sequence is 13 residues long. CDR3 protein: CSTDPGQTYEQYF. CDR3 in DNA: TGCAGTACTGACCCGGGACAGACCTACGAGCAGTACTTC.

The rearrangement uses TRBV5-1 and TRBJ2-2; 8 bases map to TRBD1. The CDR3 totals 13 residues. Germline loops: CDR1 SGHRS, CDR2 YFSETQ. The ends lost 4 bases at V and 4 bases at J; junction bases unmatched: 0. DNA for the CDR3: TGCGCCAGCAGCGGACAGGGCACCGGGGAGCTGTTTTTT. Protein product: CASSGQGTGELFF.

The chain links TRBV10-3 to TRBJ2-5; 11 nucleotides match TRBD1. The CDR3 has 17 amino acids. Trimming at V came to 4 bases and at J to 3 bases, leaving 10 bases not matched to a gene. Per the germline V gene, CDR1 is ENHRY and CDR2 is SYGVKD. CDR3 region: CAISAKGQGAAKETQYF. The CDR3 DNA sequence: TGTGCCATCAGTGCCAAAGGACAGGGGGCGGCTAAAGAGACCCAGTACTTC.

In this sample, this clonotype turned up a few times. The CDR3 loop reads CASSPRRSTSGRAGANVLTF. CDR3 bases: TGTGCCAGCAGCCCGAGACGTTCAACTAGCGGGAGGGCTGGGGCCAACGTCCTGACTTTC. This chain joins TRBV12-3 or TRBV12-4 and TRBJ2-6; 13 bases align to TRBD2. This CDR3 contains 20 residues. Trimming at V came to 6 bases and at J to 2 bases, leaving 13 bases not matched to a gene.

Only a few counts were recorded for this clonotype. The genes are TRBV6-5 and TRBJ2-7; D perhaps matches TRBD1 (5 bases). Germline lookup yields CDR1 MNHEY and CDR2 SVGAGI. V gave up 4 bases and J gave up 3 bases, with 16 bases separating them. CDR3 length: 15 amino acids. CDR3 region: CASSSPQGTGYEQYF. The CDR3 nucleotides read TGTGCCAGCAGTTCTCCGCAGGGTACTGGCTACGAGCAGTACTTC.

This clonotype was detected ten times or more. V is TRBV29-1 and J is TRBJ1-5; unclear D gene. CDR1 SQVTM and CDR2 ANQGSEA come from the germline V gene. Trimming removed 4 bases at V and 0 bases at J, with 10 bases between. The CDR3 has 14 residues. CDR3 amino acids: CSVATENSNQPQHF. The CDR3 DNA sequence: TGCAGCGTTGCTACAGAAAATAGCAATCAGCCCCAGCATTTT.

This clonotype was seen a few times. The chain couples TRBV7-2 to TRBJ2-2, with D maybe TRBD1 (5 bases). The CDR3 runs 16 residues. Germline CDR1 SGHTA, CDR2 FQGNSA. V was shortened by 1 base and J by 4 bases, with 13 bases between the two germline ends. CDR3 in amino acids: CASSLVAGWGTGELFF. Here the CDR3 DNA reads TGTGCCAGCAGCTTAGTGGCAGGGTGGGGCACCGGGGAGCTGTTTTTT. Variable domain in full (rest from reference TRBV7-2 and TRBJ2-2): GAGVSQSPSNKVTEKGKDVELRCDPISGHTALYWYRQSLGQGLEFLIYFQGNSAPDKSGLPSDRFSAERTGGSVSTLTIQRTQQEDSAVYLCASSLVAGWGTGELFFGEGSRLTVL.

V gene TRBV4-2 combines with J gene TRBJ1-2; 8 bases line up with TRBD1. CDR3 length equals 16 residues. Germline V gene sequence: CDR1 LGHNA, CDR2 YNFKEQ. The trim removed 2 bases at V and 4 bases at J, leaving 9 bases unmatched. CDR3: CASSQLSGQVIYGYTF. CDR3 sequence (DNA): TGTGCCAGCAGCCAATTGTCGGGACAGGTGATCTATGGCTACACCTTC.

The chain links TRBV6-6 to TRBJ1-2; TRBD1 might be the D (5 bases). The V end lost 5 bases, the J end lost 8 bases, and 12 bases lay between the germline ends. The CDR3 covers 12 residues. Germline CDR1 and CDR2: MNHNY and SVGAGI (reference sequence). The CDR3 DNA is TGTGCCAGCAGTCCCAGGGCCGTAGGCTACACCTTC. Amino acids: CASSPRAVGYTF.

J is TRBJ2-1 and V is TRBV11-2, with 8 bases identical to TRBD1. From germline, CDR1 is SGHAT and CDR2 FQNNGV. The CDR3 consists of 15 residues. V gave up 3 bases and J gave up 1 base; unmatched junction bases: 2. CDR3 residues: CASSFGQGSYNEQFF. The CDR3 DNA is TGTGCCAGCAGCTTCGGACAGGGATCCTACAATGAGCAGTTCTTC. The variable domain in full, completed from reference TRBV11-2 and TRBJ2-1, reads EAGVAQSPRYKIIEKRQSVAFWCNPISGHATLYWYQQILGQGPKLLIQFQNNGVVDDSQLPKDRFSAERLKGVDSTLKIQPAKLEDSAVYLCASSFGQGSYNEQFFGPGTRLTVL.

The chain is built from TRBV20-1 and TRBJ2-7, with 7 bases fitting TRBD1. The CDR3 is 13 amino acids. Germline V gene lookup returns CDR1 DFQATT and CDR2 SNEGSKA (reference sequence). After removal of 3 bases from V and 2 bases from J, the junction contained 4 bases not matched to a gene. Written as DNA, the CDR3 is TGCAGTGCTAGGACGGGACAGCCCTACGAGCAGTACTTC. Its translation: CSARTGQPYEQYF.

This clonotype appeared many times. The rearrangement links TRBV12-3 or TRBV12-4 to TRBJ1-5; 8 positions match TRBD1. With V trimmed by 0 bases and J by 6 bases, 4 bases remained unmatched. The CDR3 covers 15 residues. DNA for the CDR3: TGTGCCAGCAGTTTAGCGGAGACAGGGGCTCAGCCCCAGCATTTT. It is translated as CASSLAETGAQPQHF.

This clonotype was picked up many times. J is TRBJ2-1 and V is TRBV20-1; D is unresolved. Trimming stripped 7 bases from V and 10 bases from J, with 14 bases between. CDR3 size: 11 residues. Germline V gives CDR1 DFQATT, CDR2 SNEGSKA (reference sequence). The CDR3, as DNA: TGCAGTGGGCATGGTAGCAACGAGCAGTTCTTC. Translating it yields CSGHGSNEQFF.

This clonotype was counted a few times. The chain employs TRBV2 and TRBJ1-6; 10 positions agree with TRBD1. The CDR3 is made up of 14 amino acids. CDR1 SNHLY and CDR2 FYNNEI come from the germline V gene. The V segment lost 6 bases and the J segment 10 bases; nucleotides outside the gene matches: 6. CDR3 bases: TGTGCCAGCAGCGGGACAGGGGATTCATCACCCCTCCACTTT. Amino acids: CASSGTGDSSPLHF.

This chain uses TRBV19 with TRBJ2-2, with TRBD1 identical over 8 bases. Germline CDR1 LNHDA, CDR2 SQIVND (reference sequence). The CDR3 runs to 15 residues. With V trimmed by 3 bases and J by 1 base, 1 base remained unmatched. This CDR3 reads CASSIGTGNTGELFF. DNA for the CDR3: TGTGCCAGTAGTATCGGGACAGGGAACACCGGGGAGCTGTTTTTT.

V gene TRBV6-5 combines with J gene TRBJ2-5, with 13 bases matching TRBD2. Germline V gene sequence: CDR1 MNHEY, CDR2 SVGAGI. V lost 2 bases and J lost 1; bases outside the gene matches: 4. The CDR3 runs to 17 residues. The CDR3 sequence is CASSYRTSGGLQETQYF. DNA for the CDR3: TGTGCCAGCAGTTACCGGACTAGCGGGGGCCTCCAAGAGACCCAGTACTTC.

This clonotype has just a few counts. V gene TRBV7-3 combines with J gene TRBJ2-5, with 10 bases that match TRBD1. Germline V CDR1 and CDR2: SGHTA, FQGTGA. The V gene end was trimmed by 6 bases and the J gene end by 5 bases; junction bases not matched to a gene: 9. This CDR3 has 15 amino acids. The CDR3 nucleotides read TGTGCCAGCAGTAAGGGACAGGGGATTGAGGAGACCCAGTACTTC. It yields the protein CASSKGQGIEETQYF.

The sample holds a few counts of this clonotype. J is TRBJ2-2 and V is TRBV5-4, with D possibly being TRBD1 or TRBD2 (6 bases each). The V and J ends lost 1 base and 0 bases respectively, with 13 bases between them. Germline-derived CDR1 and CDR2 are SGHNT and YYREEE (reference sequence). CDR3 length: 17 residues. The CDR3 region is CASSLPGALANTGELFF. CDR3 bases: TGTGCCAGCAGCTTGCCGGGGGCATTGGCGAACACCGGGGAGCTGTTTTTT.

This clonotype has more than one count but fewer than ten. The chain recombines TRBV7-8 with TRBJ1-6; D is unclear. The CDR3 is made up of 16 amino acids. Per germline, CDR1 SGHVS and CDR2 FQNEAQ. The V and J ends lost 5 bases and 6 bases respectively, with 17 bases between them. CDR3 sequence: CASSLDHGRINSPLHF. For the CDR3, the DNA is TGTGCCAGCAGCCTTGATCACGGACGGATTAATTCACCCCTCCACTTT.

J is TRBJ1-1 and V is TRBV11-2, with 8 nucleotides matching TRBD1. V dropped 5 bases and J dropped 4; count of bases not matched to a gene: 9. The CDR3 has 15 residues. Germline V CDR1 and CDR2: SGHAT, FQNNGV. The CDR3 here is CASSTTGAAPTEAFF. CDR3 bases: TGTGCCAGCAGCACGACAGGGGCGGCCCCCACTGAAGCTTTCTTT.

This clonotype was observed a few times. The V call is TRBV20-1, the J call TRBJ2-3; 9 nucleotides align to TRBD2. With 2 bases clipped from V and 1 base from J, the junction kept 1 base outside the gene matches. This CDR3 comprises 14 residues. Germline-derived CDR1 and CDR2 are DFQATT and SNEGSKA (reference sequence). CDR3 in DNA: TGCAGTGCTAGAAAGCGGGAGGGCACAGATACGCAGTATTTT. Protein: CSARKREGTDTQYF.

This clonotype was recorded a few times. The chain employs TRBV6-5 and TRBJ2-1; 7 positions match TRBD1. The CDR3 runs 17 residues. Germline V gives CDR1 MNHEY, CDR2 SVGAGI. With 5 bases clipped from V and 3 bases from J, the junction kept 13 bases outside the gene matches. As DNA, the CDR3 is TGTGCCAGCAGTAACCCGACAGGGAGCCGTTACTACAATGAGCAGTTCTTC. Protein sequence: CASSNPTGSRYYNEQFF.